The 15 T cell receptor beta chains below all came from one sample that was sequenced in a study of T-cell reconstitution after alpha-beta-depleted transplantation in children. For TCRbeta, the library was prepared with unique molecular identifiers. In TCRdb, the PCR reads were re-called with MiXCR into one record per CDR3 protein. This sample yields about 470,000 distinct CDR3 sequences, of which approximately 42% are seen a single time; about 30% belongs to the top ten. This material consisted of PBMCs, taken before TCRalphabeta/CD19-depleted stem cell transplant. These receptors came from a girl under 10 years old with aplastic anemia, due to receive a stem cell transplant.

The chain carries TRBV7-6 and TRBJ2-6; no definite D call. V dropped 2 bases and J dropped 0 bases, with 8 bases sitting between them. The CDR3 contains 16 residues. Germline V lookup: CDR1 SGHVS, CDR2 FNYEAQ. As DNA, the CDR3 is TGTGCCAGCAGCTTATTTATGGGCTCTGGGGCCAACGTCCTGACTTTC. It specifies CASSLFMGSGANVLTF.

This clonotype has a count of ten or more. The chain's CDR3 is CSAREGNGYTF. CDR3 DNA: TGCAGTGCTAGAGAAGGAAATGGCTACACCTTC. The J gene is TRBJ1-2, the V gene TRBV20-1; D not certain. Germline V lookup: CDR1 DFQATT, CDR2 SNEGSKA (reference sequence). The CDR3 length is 11 residues. Between the trimmed V and J ends, which lost 0 bases and 6 bases, there was a span of 5 bases.

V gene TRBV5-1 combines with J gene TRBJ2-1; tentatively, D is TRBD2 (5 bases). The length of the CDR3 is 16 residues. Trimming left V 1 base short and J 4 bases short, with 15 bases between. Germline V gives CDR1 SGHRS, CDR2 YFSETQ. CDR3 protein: CASSLLPSGDYNEQFF. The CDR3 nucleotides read TGCGCCAGCAGCTTGTTGCCGAGCGGAGATTACAATGAGCAGTTCTTC.

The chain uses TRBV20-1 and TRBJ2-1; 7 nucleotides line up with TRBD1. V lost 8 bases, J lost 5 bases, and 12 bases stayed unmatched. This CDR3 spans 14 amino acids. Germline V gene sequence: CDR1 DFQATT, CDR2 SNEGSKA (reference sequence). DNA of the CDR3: TGCAGTCTAAGGGGGCGAAGACCCCACAATGAGCAGTTCTTC. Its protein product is CSLRGRRPHNEQFF.

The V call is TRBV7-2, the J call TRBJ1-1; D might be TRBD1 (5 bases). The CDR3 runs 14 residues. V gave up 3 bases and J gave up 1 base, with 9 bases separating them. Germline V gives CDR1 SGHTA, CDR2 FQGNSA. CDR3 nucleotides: TGTGCCAGCAGCTTTACAGGACCGAACACTGAAGCTTTCTTT. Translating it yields CASSFTGPNTEAFF.

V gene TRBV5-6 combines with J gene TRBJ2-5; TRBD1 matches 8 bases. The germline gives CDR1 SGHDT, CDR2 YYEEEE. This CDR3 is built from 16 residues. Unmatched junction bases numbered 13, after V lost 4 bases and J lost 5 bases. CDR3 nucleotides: TGTGCCAGCAGCATGGGAGGACAGGGAACACAGGAGACCCAGTACTTC. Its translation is CASSMGGQGTQETQYF.

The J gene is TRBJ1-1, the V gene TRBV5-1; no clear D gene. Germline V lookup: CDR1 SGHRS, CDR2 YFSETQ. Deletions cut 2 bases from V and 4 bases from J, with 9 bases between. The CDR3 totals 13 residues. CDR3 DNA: TGCGCCAGCAGCTTTTACGGGGTCACTGAAGCTTTCTTT. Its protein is CASSFYGVTEAFF.

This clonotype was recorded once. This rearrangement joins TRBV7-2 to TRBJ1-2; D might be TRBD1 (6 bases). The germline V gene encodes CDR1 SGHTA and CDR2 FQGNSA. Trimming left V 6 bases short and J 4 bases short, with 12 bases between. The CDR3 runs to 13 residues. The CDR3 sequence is CASRQGMGYGYTF. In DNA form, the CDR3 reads TGTGCCAGCAGACAGGGCATGGGCTATGGCTACACCTTC.

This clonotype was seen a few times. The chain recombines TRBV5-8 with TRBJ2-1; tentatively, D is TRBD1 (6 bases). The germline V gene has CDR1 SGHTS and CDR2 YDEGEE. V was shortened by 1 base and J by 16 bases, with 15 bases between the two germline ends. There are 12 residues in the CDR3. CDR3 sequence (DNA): TGTGCCAGCAGCTTGTCCGACAGGATCCCTTTCTTC. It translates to CASSLSDRIPFF.

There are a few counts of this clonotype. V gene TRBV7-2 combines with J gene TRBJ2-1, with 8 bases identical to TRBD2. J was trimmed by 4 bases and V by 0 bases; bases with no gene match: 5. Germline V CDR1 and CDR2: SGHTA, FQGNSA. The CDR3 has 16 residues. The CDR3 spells CASSLAGAGAYNEQFF. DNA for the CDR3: TGTGCCAGCAGCTTAGCGGGAGCGGGGGCTTACAATGAGCAGTTCTTC.

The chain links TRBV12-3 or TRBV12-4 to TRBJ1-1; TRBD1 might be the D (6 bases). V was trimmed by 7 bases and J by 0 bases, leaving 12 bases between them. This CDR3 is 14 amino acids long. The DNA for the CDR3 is TGTGCCAGCACCTTGGGGGCCCTGAACACTGAAGCTTTCTTT. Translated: CASTLGALNTEAFF.

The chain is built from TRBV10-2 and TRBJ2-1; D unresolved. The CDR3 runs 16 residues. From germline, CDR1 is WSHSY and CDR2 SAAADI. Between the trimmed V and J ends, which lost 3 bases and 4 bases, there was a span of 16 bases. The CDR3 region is CASSEHRAVGYNEQFF. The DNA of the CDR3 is TGCGCCAGCAGTGAACATCGGGCAGTGGGTTACAATGAGCAGTTCTTC.

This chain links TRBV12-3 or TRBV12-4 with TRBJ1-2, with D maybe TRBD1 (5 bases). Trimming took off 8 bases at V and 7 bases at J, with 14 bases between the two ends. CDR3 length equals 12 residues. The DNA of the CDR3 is TGTGCCAGCGGTCGCCATGGGGGTGGCTACACCTTC. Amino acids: CASGRHGGGYTF.

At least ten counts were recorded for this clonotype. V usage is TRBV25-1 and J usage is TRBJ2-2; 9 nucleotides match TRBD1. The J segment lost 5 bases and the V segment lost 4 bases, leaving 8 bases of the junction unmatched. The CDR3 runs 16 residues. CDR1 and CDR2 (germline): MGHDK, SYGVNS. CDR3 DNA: TGTGCCAGCAGTGGGTACAGGGGGCCGCGGACCGGGGAGCTGTTTTTT. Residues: CASSGYRGPRTGELFF.

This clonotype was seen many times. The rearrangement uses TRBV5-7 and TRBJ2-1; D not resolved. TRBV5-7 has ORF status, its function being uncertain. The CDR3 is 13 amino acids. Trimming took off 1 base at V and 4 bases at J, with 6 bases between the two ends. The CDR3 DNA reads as TGTGCCAGCAGCTTGAACTGTTACAATGAGCAGTTCTTC. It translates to CASSLNCYNEQFF.